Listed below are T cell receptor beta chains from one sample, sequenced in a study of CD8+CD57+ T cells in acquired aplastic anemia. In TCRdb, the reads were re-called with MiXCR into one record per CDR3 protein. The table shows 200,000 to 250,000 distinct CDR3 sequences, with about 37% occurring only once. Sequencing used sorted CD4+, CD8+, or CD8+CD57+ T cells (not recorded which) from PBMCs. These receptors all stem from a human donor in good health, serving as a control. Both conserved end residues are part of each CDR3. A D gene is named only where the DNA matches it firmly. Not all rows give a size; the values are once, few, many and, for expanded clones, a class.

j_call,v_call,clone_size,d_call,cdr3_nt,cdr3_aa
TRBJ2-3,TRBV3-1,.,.,TGTGCCAGCAGACCTCTTGGACAGACAGATACGCAGTATTTT,CASRPLGQTDTQYF
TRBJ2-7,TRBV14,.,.,TGTGCCAGCAGCCAAGGGCACGAGCAGTACTTC,CASSQGHEQYF
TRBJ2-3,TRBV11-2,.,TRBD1,TGTGCCAGCAGCTTTCGGACAGGGCCCGGAGATACGCAGTATTTT,CASSFRTGPGDTQYF
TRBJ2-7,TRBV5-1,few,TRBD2,TGCGCCAGCAGCCTGGGGGGACTAGCGGTTTCCTACGAGCAGTACTTC,CASSLGGLAVSYEQYF
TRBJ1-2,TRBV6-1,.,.,TGTGCCAGCATTGCACAGGGTTGGGGCTACACCTTC,CASIAQGWGYTF
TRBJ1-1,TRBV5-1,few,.,TGCGCCAGCAGCTCTACAGGGTCGGGGACTGAAGCTTTCTTT,CASSSTGSGTEAFF
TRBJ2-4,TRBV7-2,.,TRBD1,TGTGCCAGCAATAGGACAGGACCAAACATTCAGTACTTC,CASNRTGPNIQYF
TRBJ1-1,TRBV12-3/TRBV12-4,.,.,TGTGCCAGCAGTTCTCTAACCGGGACGGACAACACTGAAGCTTTCTTT,CASSSLTGTDNTEAFF
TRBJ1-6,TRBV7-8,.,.,TGTGCCAGCAGCTTAGCGGTTACAGCTGCCTATAATTCACCCCTCCACTTT,CASSLAVTAAYNSPLHF
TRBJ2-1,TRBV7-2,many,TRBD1,TGTGCCAGCAGCTTATGGGACAGGTCCTACAATGAGCAGTTCTTC,CASSLWDRSYNEQFF
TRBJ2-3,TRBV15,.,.,TGTGCCACCAGCGGGGCCGGGATTAGCACAGATACGCAGTATTTT,CATSGAGISTDTQYF
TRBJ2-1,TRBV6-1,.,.,TGTGCCAGCAGGGGAAGTATAAACAATGAGCAGTTCTTC,CASRGSINNEQFF
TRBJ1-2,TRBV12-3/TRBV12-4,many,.,TGTGCCAGCACTTACACCGTCCCGACTTCCTATGGCTACACCTTC,CASTYTVPTSYGYTF
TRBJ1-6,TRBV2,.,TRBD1,TGTGCCAGCAGTGACTTGACAGGGGGCACGGCACCCCTCCACTTT,CASSDLTGGTAPLHF
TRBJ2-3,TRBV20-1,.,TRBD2,TGCAGTGCTAGAGTTGGCGAGCGGGAGCGCGAATCTCCACAGGATACGCAGTATTTT,CSARVGERERESPQDTQYF
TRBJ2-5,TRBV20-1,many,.,TGCAGTGCCATCAAGGGTTACCAAGAGACCCAGTACTTC,CSAIKGYQETQYF